What follows are 32 T cell receptor beta chains derived from one specimen sequenced in a study of blood T cell repertoires in COVID-19 (dated by TCRdb to about 2020). Library preparation employed the immunoSEQ multiplex PCR assay. TCRdb re-hosts the immuneACCESS table, in-frame sequences only. Its copies lack some clones; in the studies checked, an unresolved V gene accounts for under half of them, and the cause for the rest is not known. Counted in this sample were more than 95,000 clones; 80% to 90% of them appeared once. The ten largest clonotypes hold 7.5% to 9% of the sample. The sample consisted of peripheral blood. The source of these receptors is a man between 65 and 79 years old who had recovered from COVID-19.

The V and J genes are TRBV4-1 and TRBJ2-2; 9 positions agree with TRBD2. In germline, CDR1 is MGHRA, CDR2 YSYEKL. V lost 1 base, J lost 4 bases, and 10 bases stayed unmatched. The CDR3 length is 18 residues. The CDR3 protein is CASSQAQVAGALTGELFF. The CDR3 DNA sequence: TGCGCCAGCAGCCAAGCTCAGGTAGCGGGGGCCCTCACCGGGGAGCTGTTTTTT.

The gene calls are TRBV24-1 and TRBJ2-5, with TRBD1 matching over 9 bases. The length of the CDR3 is 16 residues. V shed 7 bases, J shed 2 bases, and the junction held 10 bases outside the gene matches. Germline V gene data show CDR1 as KGHDR and CDR2 as SFDVKD. CDR3 region: CATSPSGTGPQETQYF. The CDR3 region has the DNA TGTGCCACCAGCCCCTCCGGGACAGGGCCTCAAGAGACCCAGTACTTC.

This rearrangement joins TRBV4-3 to TRBJ2-1; TRBD2 matches 14 bases. V lost 1 base, J lost 8 bases, and 10 bases stayed unmatched. The CDR3 consists of 18 residues. Germline V lookup: CDR1 LGHNA, CDR2 YSLEER. Here the CDR3 DNA reads TGCGCCAGCAGCCAAGTCCCTGGACTAGCGGGAGGTGGGTATGAGCAGTTCTTC. Its translation is CASSQVPGLAGGGYEQFF.

The V gene is TRBV9, the J gene TRBJ2-1, with D tentatively TRBD2 (6 bases). Trimming took off 3 bases at V and 9 bases at J, with 13 bases between the two ends. The CDR3 is 13 residues long. Germline V lookup: CDR1 SGDLS, CDR2 YYNGEE. DNA of the CDR3: TGTGCCAGCAGCGGGGGGACTCACACTGAGCAGTTCTTC. Protein product: CASSGGTHTEQFF.

Only one count was recorded for this clone. The chain links TRBV28 to TRBJ2-7; 8 positions match TRBD1. This CDR3 has 15 residues. From germline, CDR1 is MDHEN and CDR2 SYDVKM. Trimming cost V 6 bases and J 1 base; bases outside gene matches: 8. The CDR3 coding sequence is TGTGCCAGCAGCTCCCCCGGACAGGGTTCCTACGAGCAGTACTTC. This encodes CASSSPGQGSYEQYF.

V is TRBV19 and J is TRBJ1-5; the match to TRBD1 covers 7 bases. V dropped 6 bases and J dropped 1; count of bases not matched to a gene: 6. The CDR3 length is 15 residues. Germline V lookup: CDR1 LNHDA, CDR2 SQIVND (reference sequence). The CDR3 here is CASSYGQVSNQPQHF. Written as DNA, the CDR3 is TGTGCCAGTAGCTACGGACAGGTCAGCAATCAGCCCCAGCATTTT.

The chain has TRBV2 and TRBJ2-3; tentatively, D is TRBD1 (5 bases). The CDR3 totals 14 residues. Trimming removed 5 bases at V and 2 bases at J, with 11 bases between. Germline CDR1 SNHLY, CDR2 FYNNEI. The CDR3 DNA follows: TGTGCCAGCAGTAGCAGGGTCACCACAGATACGCAGTATTTT. Translation gives CASSSRVTTDTQYF.

A word on this clone: The same CDR3 arises from other DNA sequences in this sample as well. The chain is built from TRBV28 and TRBJ2-7, with a possible D match to TRBD2 (7 bases). From germline, CDR1 is MDHEN and CDR2 SYDVKM. Trimming pared 4 bases from V and 4 bases from J, leaving 14 bases between. The CDR3 sequence is 14 residues long. The CDR3 loop reads CASSSPGGRYEQYF. CDR3 nucleotides: TGTGCCAGCAGTTCCCCCGGGGGGCGATACGAGCAGTACTTC.

The chain has TRBV7-8 and TRBJ1-1; D not certain. Germline assignment: CDR1 SGHVS and CDR2 FQNEAQ. V shed 1 base and J shed 8 bases, with 20 bases lying between them. The CDR3 has 16 amino acids. The CDR3 sequence is CASSLGHIGVSVEAFF. The CDR3 coding sequence is TGTGCCAGCAGCTTAGGGCATATCGGGGTATCGGTCGAAGCTTTCTTT.

The chain carries TRBV5-6 and TRBJ1-5, with D tentatively TRBD1 (6 bases). V was shortened by 1 base and J by 8 bases, with 10 bases between the two germline ends. The CDR3 length is 13 residues. The V gene's germline CDR1 is SGHDT and CDR2 YYEEEE. The CDR3 loop is CASSLNRVKPQHF. The CDR3 DNA reads as TGTGCCAGCAGCTTGAACAGGGTCAAGCCCCAGCATTTT.

This clone turned up a few times. The chain joins TRBV4-3 to TRBJ2-2, with TRBD2 identical over 8 bases. CDR3 length equals 16 residues. CDR1 is LGHNA and CDR2 is YSLEER in the germline V gene. Trimming cost V 4 bases and J 4 bases; bases outside gene matches: 8. In DNA, the CDR3 is TGCGCCAGCAGCCCAGATCTAACTAGCGGCACCGGGGAGCTGTTTTTT. This encodes CASSPDLTSGTGELFF.

The chain carries TRBV5-6 and TRBJ2-4; TRBD2 agrees at 8 bases. CDR1 SGHDT and CDR2 YYEEEE come from the germline V gene. This CDR3 is built from 15 residues. Trimming at V came to 2 bases and at J to 2 bases, leaving 3 bases not matched to a gene. The CDR3 loop reads CASSLTGGTKNIQYF. CDR3 sequence (DNA): TGTGCCAGCAGCTTAACGGGGGGGACCAAAAACATTCAGTACTTC.

The chain has TRBV28 and TRBJ1-1, with D unresolved. The germline gives CDR1 MDHEN, CDR2 SYDVKM. This CDR3 contains 13 residues. Trimming took off 6 bases at V and 0 bases at J, with 8 bases between the two ends. CDR3 nucleotide sequence: TGTGCCAGCAGCTCCCAGATGAACACTGAAGCTTTCTTT. Protein product: CASSSQMNTEAFF.

V usage is TRBV29-1 and J usage is TRBJ1-3, with 7 positions matching TRBD1. CDR1 SQVTM and CDR2 ANQGSEA come from the germline V gene. Unmatched junction bases numbered 4, after V lost 2 bases and J lost 3 bases. The CDR3 consists of 14 residues. In DNA, the CDR3 is TGCAGCGTTGAAACAGGGGCGGGTGGAAACACCATATATTTT. It translates to CSVETGAGGNTIYF.

This clone showed up just once. The same CDR3 is also encoded by other DNA sequences in this sample. This chain links TRBV5-6 with TRBJ2-5; D not resolved. V dropped 1 base and J dropped 5 bases, with 3 bases sitting between them. The CDR3 covers 11 residues. Germline lookup yields CDR1 SGHDT and CDR2 YYEEEE. The CDR3 nucleotides read TGTGCCAGCAGCTTGTCGGAGACCCAGTACTTC. Encoded protein: CASSLSETQYF.

This chain connects TRBV3-1 (or the pseudogene TRBV3-2) to TRBJ2-7; maybe TRBD1 (5 bases). Looked up from germline, CDR1 is LGHDT and CDR2 is YNNKEL (reference sequence). CDR3 size: 13 residues. Trimming shortened V by 4 bases and J by 7 bases, and 14 bases separated the two germline ends. The CDR3 sequence: CASSPPGAPEQYF. The CDR3 DNA sequence: TGTGCCAGCAGCCCCCCTGGGGCCCCTGAGCAGTACTTC.

The chain employs TRBV27 and TRBJ2-3; 8 bases are shared with TRBD2. Looked up from germline, CDR1 is MNHEY and CDR2 is SMNVEV (reference sequence). The V and J ends lost 3 bases and 5 bases, in that order; junction bases with no gene match: 7. This CDR3 comprises 15 residues. The CDR3 bases are TGTGCCAGCAGTTTCCGGCGGGGGGCGGGAGATACGCAGTATTTT. The encoded protein is CASSFRRGAGDTQYF.

The chain recombines TRBV6-5 with TRBJ1-1, with unresolved D. The germline V and J ends were trimmed by 8 bases and 0 bases, with 10 bases remaining between them. Germline CDR1 MNHEY, CDR2 SVGAGI. CDR3 length: 13 amino acids. Here the CDR3 DNA reads TGTGCCAGCTGTCAGGTTTTGAACACTGAAGCTTTCTTT. Translating gives CASCQVLNTEAFF.

The J gene is TRBJ1-2, the V gene TRBV19, with D possibly matching TRBD1 (5 bases). Germline V gene lookup returns CDR1 LNHDA and CDR2 SQIVND (reference sequence). The CDR3 spans 15 residues. Deletions cut 5 bases from V and 4 bases from J, with 17 bases between. The CDR3 is CASSPRARQGYGYTF. CDR3 nucleotides: TGTGCCAGTAGTCCCCGTGCGCGCCAGGGCTATGGCTACACCTTC.

This clone turned up a few times. At one of its ends the junction is not consistent with the germline gene, which may arise from a read error. The chain combines TRBV7-3 with TRBJ2-1, with 12 bases matching TRBD2. Germline V lookup: CDR1 SGHTA, CDR2 FQGTGA. The CDR3 extends over 19 amino acids. The CDR3 DNA reads TGTGCCAGCAGCCTAACTAGCGGGAGGCAGGGGAGGTCCTACAATGAGCAGTTCTTC. Amino acids: CASSLTSGRQGRSYNEQFF.

This chain connects TRBV15 to TRBJ2-3; TRBD2 is a possible D gene (6 bases). The CDR3 is made up of 15 amino acids. The germline V and J ends were trimmed by 5 bases and 3 bases, with 15 bases remaining between them. Germline loops: CDR1 LNHNV, CDR2 YYDKDF (reference sequence). CDR3: CATSGGPGVTDTQYF. The CDR3 DNA is TGTGCCACCAGCGGAGGGCCGGGGGTAACAGATACGCAGTATTTT.

This chain joins TRBV4-1 and TRBJ2-4; 10 bases align to TRBD2. The germline gives CDR1 MGHRA, CDR2 YSYEKL. This CDR3 contains 17 residues. J lost 1 base, V lost 1 base, and 4 bases had no gene match. This CDR3 reads CASSQVPSGSAKNIQYF. The CDR3 nucleotides read TGCGCCAGCAGCCAAGTACCTAGCGGGAGTGCCAAAAACATTCAGTACTTC.

The rearrangement uses TRBV19 and TRBJ2-1; 7 nucleotides match TRBD1. The CDR3 sequence is 12 residues long. V lost 7 bases and J lost 6; bases outside the gene matches: 3. Germline CDR1 reads LNHDA; CDR2 reads SQIVND (reference sequence). The DNA of the CDR3 is TGTGCCAGTACCCGGGACAGCAATGAGCAGTTCTTC. This gives the protein CASTRDSNEQFF.

The V and J genes are TRBV7-2 and TRBJ2-5, with 7 bases matching TRBD2. The CDR3 runs 15 residues. CDR1 and CDR2 (germline): SGHTA, FQGNSA. Trimming took 1 base from V and 6 from J; bases not matched to a gene: 8. In nucleotides, the CDR3 is TGTGCCAGCAGCTTAGGAATGCGGGAGCTAAAGACCCAGTACTTC. This gives the protein CASSLGMRELKTQYF.

To note about this clone: The sample holds other DNA sequences that translate to the same CDR3. This chain uses TRBV7-9 with TRBJ1-4; D gene unclear. Germline-derived CDR1 and CDR2 are SEHNR and FQNEAQ (reference sequence). The CDR3 consists of 16 residues. Trimming removed 1 base from V and 0 bases from J, with 9 bases in between. The CDR3 sequence is CASSLVSGTTNEKLFF. CDR3 coding DNA: TGTGCCAGCAGCTTAGTGAGCGGGACAACTAATGAAAAACTGTTTTTT.

This rearrangement joins TRBV10-3 to TRBJ2-1; tentative D call: TRBD2 (5 bases). There are 13 residues in the CDR3. CDR1 is ENHRY, CDR2 SYGVKD, per germline. The ends were cut back, 8 bases at V and 0 bases at J, with 8 bases in the middle. CDR3 protein: CAIAGFSYNEQFF. The CDR3 region has the DNA TGTGCCATCGCGGGCTTCTCCTACAATGAGCAGTTCTTC.

A note on this clone: Other nucleotide sequences in the sample specify the same CDR3. This rearrangement joins TRBV28 to TRBJ2-2; TRBD2 matches 13 bases. V lost 3 bases to trimming and J lost 8 bases; unmatched junction nucleotides: 3. Germline assignment: CDR1 MDHEN and CDR2 SYDVKM. This CDR3 is 15 amino acids long. The CDR3 spells CASSFGTSGTGELFF. The DNA for the CDR3 is TGTGCCAGCAGTTTCGGGACTAGCGGGACGGGGGAGCTGTTTTTT. The full variable domain, with the rest looked up from reference TRBV28 and TRBJ2-2, is DVKVTQSSRYLVKRTGEKVFLECVQDMDHENMFWYRQDPGLGLRLIYFSYDVKMKEKGDIPEGYSVSREKKERFSLILESASTNQTSMYLCASSFGTSGTGELFFGEGSRLTVL.

J is TRBJ2-3 and V is TRBV5-1; 8 bases are shared with TRBD1. Germline V gene lookup returns CDR1 SGHRS and CDR2 YFSETQ. This CDR3 contains 16 residues. Germline trimming cut 5 bases from V and 3 bases from J; bases unmatched to any gene: 11. The CDR3 reads CASRKSTGAGTDTQYF. DNA for the CDR3: TGCGCCAGCAGAAAATCGACAGGGGCAGGGACAGATACGCAGTATTTT.

The V gene is TRBV10-3, the J gene TRBJ2-1, with a tentative D call TRBD1 (5 bases). From germline, CDR1 is ENHRY and CDR2 SYGVKD. The V gene lost 4 bases and the J gene lost 6 bases, with 13 bases spanning the gap. The CDR3 extends over 14 amino acids. CDR3 in amino acids: CAISAGLQTNEQFF. CDR3 nucleotide sequence: TGTGCCATCAGTGCAGGGCTACAGACCAATGAGCAGTTCTTC.

This clone was seen a few times. V and J are TRBV5-4 and TRBJ1-6; the D is unclear. Germline loops: CDR1 SGHNT, CDR2 YYREEE (reference sequence). The CDR3 loop spans 14 amino acids. V dropped 1 base and J dropped 3 bases, with 5 bases sitting between them. CDR3 sequence (DNA): TGTGCCAGCAGCTTGATCAGCTATAATTCACCCCTCCACTTT. It translates to CASSLISYNSPLHF. Full variable domain (outside the CDR3, taken from reference TRBV5-4 and TRBJ1-6): ETGVTQSPTHLIKTRGQQVTLRCSSQSGHNTVSWYQQALGQGPQFIFQYYREEENGRGNFPPRFSGLQFPNYSSELNVNALELDDSALYLCASSLISYNSPLHFGNGTRLTVT.

The V call is TRBV7-2, the J call TRBJ1-6, with 7 bases that match TRBD1. Trimming cost V 3 bases and J 5 bases; bases outside gene matches: 10. Germline lookup yields CDR1 SGHTA and CDR2 FQGNSA. The CDR3 runs to 17 residues. CDR3 DNA sequence: TGTGCCAGCAGCTTGGGACAGACTTACACCAATAATTCACCCCTCCACTTT. This gives the protein CASSLGQTYTNNSPLHF.

The V call is TRBV3-1 (or the pseudogene TRBV3-2), the J call TRBJ1-2; possibly TRBD1 for D (5 bases). V lost 0 bases and J lost 8, with 10 bases in between. Germline assignment: CDR1 LGHDT and CDR2 YNNKEL (reference sequence). This CDR3 has 13 amino acids. The CDR3 region is CASSQEGLRGYTF. DNA for the CDR3: TGTGCCAGCAGCCAAGAGGGGCTGCGAGGCTACACCTTC.